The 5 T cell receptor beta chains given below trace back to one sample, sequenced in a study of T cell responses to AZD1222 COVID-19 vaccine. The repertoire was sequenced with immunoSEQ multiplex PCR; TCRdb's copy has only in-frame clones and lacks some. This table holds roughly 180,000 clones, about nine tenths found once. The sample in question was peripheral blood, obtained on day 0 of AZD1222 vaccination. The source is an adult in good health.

CDR3 in amino acids: CAWSVRLASEQYF. The CDR3 region has the DNA TGTGCCTGGAGTGTACGACTAGCGAGCGAGCAGTACTTC. The chain couples TRBV30 to TRBJ2-7; 8 bases align to TRBD2. V lost 0 bases to trimming and J lost 6 bases; unmatched junction nucleotides: 4. Germline-derived CDR1 and CDR2 are GTSNPN and SVGIG (reference sequence). The CDR3 loop spans 13 amino acids.

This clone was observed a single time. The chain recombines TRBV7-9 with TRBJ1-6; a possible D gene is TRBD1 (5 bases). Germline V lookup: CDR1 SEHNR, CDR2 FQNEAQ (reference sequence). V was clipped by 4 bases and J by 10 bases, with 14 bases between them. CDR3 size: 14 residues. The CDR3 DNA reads TGTGCCAGCAGCTCCACCGGGACGGGGTCACCCCTCCACTTT. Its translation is CASSSTGTGSPLHF.

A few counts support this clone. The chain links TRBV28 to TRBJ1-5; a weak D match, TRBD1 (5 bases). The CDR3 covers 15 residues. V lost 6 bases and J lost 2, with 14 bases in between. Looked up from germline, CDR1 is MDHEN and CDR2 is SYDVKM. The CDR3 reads CASSRAGHRNQPQHF. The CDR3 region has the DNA TGTGCCAGCAGCCGAGCCGGACACCGCAATCAGCCCCAGCATTTT.

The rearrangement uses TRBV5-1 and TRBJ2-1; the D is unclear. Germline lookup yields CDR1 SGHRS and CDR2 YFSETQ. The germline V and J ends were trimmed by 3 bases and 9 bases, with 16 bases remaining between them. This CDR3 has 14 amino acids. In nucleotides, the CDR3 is TGCGCCAGCAGCTCGGTGAGAGGTGGGGTTGAGCAGTTCTTC. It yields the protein CASSSVRGGVEQFF.

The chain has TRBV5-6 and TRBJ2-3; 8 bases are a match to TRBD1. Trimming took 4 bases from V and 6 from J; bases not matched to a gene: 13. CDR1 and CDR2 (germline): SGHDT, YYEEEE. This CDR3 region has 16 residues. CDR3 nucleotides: TGTGCCAGCAGCCCTACGAAGGACAGGGTGCTGGATACGCAGTATTTT. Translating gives CASSPTKDRVLDTQYF. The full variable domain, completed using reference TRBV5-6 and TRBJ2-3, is DAGVTQSPTHLIKTRGQQVTLRCSPKSGHDTVSWYQQALGQGPQFIFQYYEEEERQRGNFPDRFSGHQFPNYSSELNVNALLLGDSALYLCASSPTKDRVLDTQYFGPGTRLTVL.